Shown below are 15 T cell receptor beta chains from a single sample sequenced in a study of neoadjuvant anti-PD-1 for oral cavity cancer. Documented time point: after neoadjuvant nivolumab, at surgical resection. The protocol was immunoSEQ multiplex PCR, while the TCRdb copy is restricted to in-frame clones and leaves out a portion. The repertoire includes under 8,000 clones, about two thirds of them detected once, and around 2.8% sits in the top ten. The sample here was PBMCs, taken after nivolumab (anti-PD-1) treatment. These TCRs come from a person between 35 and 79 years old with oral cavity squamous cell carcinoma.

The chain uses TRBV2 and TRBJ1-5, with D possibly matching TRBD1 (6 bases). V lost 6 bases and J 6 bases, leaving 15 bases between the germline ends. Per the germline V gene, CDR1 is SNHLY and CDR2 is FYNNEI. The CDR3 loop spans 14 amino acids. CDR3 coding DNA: TGTGCCAGCAGAGCACAGGGTGGGGGTCAGCCCCAGCATTTT. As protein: CASRAQGGGQPQHF.

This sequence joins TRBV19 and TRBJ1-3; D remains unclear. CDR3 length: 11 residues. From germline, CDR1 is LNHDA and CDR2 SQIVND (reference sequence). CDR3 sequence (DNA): TGTGCAGGAGTCTCTGGAAACACCATATATTTT. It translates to CAGVSGNTIYF.

The DNA for the CDR3 is TGTGCCAGCAGTTACAGCGCCGGGGAGCTGTTTTTT. Protein sequence: CASSYSAGELFF. This sequence joins TRBV6-6 and TRBJ2-2; no clear D gene. Germline V lookup: CDR1 MNHNY, CDR2 SVGAGI (reference sequence). The CDR3 is 12 amino acids. With 2 bases removed from V and 6 bases from J, the gap between germline ends came to 4 bases.

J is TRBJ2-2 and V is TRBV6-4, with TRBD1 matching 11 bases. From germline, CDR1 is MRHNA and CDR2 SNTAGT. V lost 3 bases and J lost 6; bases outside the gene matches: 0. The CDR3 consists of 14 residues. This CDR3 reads CASSEGQGAGELFF. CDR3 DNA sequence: TGTGCCAGCAGTGAGGGACAGGGGGCCGGGGAGCTGTTTTTT.

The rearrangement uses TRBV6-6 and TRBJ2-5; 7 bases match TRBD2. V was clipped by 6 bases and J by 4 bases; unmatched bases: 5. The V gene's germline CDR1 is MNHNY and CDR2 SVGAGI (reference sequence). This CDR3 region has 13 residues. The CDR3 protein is CASSGGYLETQYF. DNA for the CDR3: TGTGCCAGCAGCGGGGGGTACTTAGAGACCCAGTACTTC.

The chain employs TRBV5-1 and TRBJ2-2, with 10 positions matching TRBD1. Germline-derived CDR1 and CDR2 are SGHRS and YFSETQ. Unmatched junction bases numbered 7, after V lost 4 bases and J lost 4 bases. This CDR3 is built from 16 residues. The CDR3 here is CASSTRTGGGTGELFF. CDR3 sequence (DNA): TGCGCCAGCAGCACCCGGACAGGGGGTGGCACCGGGGAGCTGTTTTTT.

The CDR3 spells CASSVGSGPNYGYTF. The CDR3 DNA is TGTGCCAGCAGCGTAGGTTCAGGGCCTAACTATGGCTACACCTTC. This rearrangement joins TRBV9 to TRBJ1-2; a weak D match, TRBD1 (5 bases). The CDR3 contains 15 residues. Germline-derived CDR1 and CDR2 are SGDLS and YYNGEE. The V end was cut by 0 bases, the J end by 0 bases, with 9 bases between.

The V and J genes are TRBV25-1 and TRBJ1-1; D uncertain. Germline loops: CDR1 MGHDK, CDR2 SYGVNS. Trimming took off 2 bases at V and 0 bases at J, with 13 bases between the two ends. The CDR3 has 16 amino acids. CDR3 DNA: TGTGCCAGCAGTGAAGCCGCGGGAACCATGAACACTGAAGCTTTCTTT. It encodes CASSEAAGTMNTEAFF.

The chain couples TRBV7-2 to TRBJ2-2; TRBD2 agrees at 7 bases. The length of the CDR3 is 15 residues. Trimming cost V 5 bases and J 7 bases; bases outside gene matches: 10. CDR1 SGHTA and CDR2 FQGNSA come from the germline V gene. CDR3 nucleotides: TGTGCCAGCAGCCCCCGTGGGGGGGAGGACGGGGAGCTGTTTTTT. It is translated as CASSPRGGEDGELFF.

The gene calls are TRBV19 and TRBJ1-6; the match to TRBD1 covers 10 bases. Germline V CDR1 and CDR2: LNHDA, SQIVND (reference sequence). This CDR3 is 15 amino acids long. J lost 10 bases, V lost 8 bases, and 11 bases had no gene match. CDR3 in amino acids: CASAGTGVLGSPLHF. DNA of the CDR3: TGTGCCAGTGCCGGGACAGGGGTTTTAGGGTCACCCCTCCACTTT.

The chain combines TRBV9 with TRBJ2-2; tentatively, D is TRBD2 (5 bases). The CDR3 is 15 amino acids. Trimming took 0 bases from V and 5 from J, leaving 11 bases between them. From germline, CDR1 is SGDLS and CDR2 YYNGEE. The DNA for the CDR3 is TGTGCCAGCAGCGTAGTGTCGGTAGCGACCGGGGAGCTGTTTTTT. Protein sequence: CASSVVSVATGELFF.

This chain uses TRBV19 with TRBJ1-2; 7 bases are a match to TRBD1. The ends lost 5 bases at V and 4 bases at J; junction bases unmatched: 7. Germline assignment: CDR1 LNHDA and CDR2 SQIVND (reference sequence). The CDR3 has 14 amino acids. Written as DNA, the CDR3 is TGTGCCAGTAGTCTTGAGACAGGGACCTATGGCTACACCTTC. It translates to CASSLETGTYGYTF.

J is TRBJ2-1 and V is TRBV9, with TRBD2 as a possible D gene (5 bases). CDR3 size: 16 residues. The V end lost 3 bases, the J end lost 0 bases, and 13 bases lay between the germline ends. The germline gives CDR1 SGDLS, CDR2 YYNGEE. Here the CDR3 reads CASSAQSGSSYNEQFF. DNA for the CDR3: TGTGCCAGCAGCGCACAGAGCGGTAGCTCCTACAATGAGCAGTTCTTC.

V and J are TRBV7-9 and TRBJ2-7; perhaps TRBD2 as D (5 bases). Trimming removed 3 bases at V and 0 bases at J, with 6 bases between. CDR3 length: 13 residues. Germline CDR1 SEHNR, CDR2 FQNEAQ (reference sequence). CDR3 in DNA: TGTGCCAGCAGCTTGGGAGTCTCCTACGAGCAGTACTTC. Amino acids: CASSLGVSYEQYF.

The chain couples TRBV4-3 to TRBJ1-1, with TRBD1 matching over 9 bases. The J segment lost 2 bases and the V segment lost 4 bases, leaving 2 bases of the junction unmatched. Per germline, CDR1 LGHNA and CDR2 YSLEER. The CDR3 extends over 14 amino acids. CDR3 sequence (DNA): TGCGCCAGCAGCCGAACAGGGGGCAACACTGAAGCTTTCTTT. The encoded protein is CASSRTGGNTEAFF.